There are a few counts of the clone carrying this T cell receptor (beta chain). Its specificity is unknown. The data stem from a study of cytomegalovirus exposure and HLA in healthy donors. Researchers ran the PCR with 60 Vbeta and 13 Jbeta primers. The data were produced by immunoSEQ multiplex PCR, yet TCRdb's version contains in-frame clones alone and is incomplete. The profile covers 200,000 to 250,000 clones, with roughly 78% appearing a single time and approximately 0.49% taken by the ten largest. The V segment lost 4 bases and the J segment 5 bases; nucleotides outside the gene matches: 7. The CDR3 covers 14 residues. The germline V gene encodes CDR1 SGHNT and CDR2 YYREEE (reference sequence). Study outcomes and limitations: Researchers catalogued some 160 TCR beta chains as cytomegalovirus-associated.

Material for sequencing was PBMCs. The source of this sequence is a boy between 10 and 17 years old in good health and CMV-seronegative. The chain joins TRBV5-4 to TRBJ1-2, with 8 bases matching TRBD1. This CDR3 reads CASSGAGGRYGYTF. For the CDR3, the DNA is TGTGCCAGCAGCGGGGCAGGGGGCAGGTATGGCTACACCTTC. Using reference TRBV5-4 and TRBJ1-2 for the parts outside the CDR3, the full variable domain is ETGVTQSPTHLIKTRGQQVTLRCSSQSGHNTVSWYQQALGQGPQFIFQYYREEENGRGNFPPRFSGLQFPNYSSELNVNALELDDSALYLCASSGAGGRYGYTFGSGTRLTVV.